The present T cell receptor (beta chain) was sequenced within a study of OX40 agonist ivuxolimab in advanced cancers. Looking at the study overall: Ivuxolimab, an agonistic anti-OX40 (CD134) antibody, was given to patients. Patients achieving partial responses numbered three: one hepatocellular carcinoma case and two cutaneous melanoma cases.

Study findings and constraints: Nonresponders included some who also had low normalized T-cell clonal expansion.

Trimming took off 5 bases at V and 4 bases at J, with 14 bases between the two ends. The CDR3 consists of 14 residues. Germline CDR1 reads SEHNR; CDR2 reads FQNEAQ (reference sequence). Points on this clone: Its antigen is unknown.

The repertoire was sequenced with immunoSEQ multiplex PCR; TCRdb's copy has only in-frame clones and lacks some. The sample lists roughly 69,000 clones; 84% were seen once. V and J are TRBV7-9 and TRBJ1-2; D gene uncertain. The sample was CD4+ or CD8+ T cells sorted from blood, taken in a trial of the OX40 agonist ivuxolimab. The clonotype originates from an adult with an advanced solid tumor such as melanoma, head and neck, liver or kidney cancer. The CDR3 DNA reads TGTGCCAGCAGCCTCATGGACGCGACCTATGGCTACACCTTC. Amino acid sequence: CASSLMDATYGYTF.